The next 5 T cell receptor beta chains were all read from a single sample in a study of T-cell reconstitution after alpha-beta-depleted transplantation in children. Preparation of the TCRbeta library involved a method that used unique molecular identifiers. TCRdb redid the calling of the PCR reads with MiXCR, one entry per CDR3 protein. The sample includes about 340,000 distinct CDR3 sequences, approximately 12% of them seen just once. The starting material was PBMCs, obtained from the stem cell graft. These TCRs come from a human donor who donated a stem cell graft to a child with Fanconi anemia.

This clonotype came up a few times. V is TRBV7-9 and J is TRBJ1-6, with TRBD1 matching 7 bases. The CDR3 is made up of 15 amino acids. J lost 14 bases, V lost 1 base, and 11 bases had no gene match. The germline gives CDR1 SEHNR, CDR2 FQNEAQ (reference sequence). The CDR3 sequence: CASSLGDYRGLTLHF. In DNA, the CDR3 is TGTGCCAGCAGCTTAGGGGATTACAGGGGACTCACCCTCCACTTT. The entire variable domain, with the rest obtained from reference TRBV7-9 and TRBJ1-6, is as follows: DTGVSQNPRHKITKRGQNVTFRCDPISEHNRLYWYRQTLGQGPEFLTYFQNEAQLEKSRLLSDRFSAERPKGSFSTLEIQRTEQGDSAMYLCASSLGDYRGLTLHFGNGTRLTVT.

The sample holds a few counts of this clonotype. CDR3 protein: CASSPGQGVLGSGANVLTF. The CDR3 DNA is TGTGCCAGCAGTCCGGGACAGGGGGTATTGGGCTCTGGGGCCAACGTCCTGACTTTC. V and J are TRBV27 and TRBJ2-6, with TRBD1 matching 11 bases. The CDR3 has 19 residues. J was trimmed by 0 bases and V by 5 bases; bases with no gene match: 9. Germline V gives CDR1 MNHEY, CDR2 SMNVEV (reference sequence). Full variable domain (rest looked up from reference TRBV27 and TRBJ2-6): EAQVTQNPRYLITVTGKKLTVTCSQNMNHEYMSWYRQDPGLGLRQIYYSMNVEVTDKGDVPEGYKVSRKEKRNFPLILESPSPNQTSLYFCASSPGQGVLGSGANVLTFGAGSRLTVL.

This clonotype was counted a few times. CDR3 bases: TGTGCCAGCAGAGCCCCTAGTTCAGATACGCAGTATTTT. It specifies CASRAPSSDTQYF. The gene calls are TRBV6-6 and TRBJ2-3; the D is unclear. V was cut by 6 bases and J by 4 bases, with 11 bases left in between. The CDR3 loop spans 13 amino acids. The germline CDR1 and CDR2 sequences are MNHNY and SVGAGI (reference sequence).

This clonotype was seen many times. The CDR3 protein is CSASTEYEQYV. CDR3 nucleotides: TGCAGTGCATCGACGGAGTACGAGCAGTACGTC. The chain couples TRBV20-1 to TRBJ2-7, with D unresolved. Germline CDR1 reads DFQATT; CDR2 reads SNEGSKA (reference sequence). The germline V and J ends were trimmed by 6 bases and 4 bases, with 10 bases remaining between them. This CDR3 region has 11 residues.

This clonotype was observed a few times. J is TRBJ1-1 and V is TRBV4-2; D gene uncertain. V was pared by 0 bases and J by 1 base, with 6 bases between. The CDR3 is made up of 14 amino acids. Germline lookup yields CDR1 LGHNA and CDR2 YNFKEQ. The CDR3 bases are TGTGCCAGCAGCCAAGATGACGGGAACACTGAAGCTTTCTTT. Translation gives CASSQDDGNTEAFF.